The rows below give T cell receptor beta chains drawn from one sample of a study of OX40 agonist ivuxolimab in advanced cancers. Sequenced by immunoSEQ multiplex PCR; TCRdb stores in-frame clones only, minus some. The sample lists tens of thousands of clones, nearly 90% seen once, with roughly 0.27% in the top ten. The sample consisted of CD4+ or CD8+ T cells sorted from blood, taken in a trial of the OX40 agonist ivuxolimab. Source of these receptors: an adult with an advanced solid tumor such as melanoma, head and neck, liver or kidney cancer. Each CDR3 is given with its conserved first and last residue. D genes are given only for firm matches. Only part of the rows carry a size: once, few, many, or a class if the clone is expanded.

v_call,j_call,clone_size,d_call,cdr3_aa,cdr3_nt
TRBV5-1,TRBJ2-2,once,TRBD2,CASSLGLAVTGELFF,TGCGCCAGCAGCTTGGGGCTAGCGGTGACCGGGGAGCTGTTTTTT
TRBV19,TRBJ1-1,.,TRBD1,CASSSSRPWTGNLEAFF,TGTGCCAGTAGTTCTTCACGACCTTGGACAGGGAACCTTGAAGCTTTCTTT
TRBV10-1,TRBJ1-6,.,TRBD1,CASNPTGNSPLHF,TGCGCCAGCAATCCGACAGGGAATTCACCCCTCCACTTT
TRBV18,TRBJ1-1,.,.,CASSRRTDLNTEAFF,TGTGCCAGCTCAAGGCGGACCGATCTGAACACTGAAGCTTTCTTT
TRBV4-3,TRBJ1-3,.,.,CASSQDSTSSGNTIYF,TGCGCCAGCAGCCAAGACAGCACTAGCTCTGGAAACACCATATATTTT
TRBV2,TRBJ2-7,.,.,CASSAAGGGSLSYEQYF,TGTGCCAGCAGTGCCGCCGGGGGCGGGAGTCTCTCCTACGAGCAGTACTTC
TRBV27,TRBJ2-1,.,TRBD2,CASSSWNPQFRGLAAGGQFF,TGTGCCAGCAGTTCCTGGAACCCCCAGTTTCGGGGACTAGCGGCGGGGGGGCAGTTCTTC
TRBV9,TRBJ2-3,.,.,CASGNSRSPYTDTQYF,TGTGCCAGCGGTAACTCGCGTAGCCCCTACACAGATACGCAGTATTTT
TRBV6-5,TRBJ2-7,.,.,CASSPMGFYEQYF,TGTGCCAGCAGTCCCATGGGCTTCTACGAGCAGTACTTC
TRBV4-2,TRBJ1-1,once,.,CASSQGDLRTEAFF,TGTGCCAGCAGCCAAGGGGATCTCCGGACTGAAGCTTTCTTT
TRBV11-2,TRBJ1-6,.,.,CASSLRLRGDSPLHF,TGTGCCAGCAGCTTAAGGCTTCGAGGGGATTCACCCCTCCACTTT
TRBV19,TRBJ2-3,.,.,CASSISGNSDTQYF,TGTGCCAGTAGTATCTCAGGGAATTCAGATACGCAGTATTTT
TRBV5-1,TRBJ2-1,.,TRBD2,CASRIPPGLAETEQFF,TGCGCCAGCAGAATCCCCCCGGGACTAGCGGAGACAGAGCAGTTCTTC
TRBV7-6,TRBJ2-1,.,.,CASSSRTTYEQFF,TGTGCCAGCAGCTCGCGGACTACTTATGAGCAGTTCTTC
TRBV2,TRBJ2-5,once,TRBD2,CASTLGTSHQETQYF,TGTGCCAGCACCCTTGGGACTAGCCATCAAGAGACCCAGTACTTC
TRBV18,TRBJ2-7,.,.,CASSQSGGYEQYF,TGTGCCAGCTCCCAAAGCGGTGGCTACGAGCAGTACTTC
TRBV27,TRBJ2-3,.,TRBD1,CASSLSGQGLYTQYF,TGTGCCAGCAGTTTATCGGGACAGGGACTTTATACGCAGTATTTT
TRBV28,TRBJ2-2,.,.,CASSFFAGDTGELFF,TGTGCCAGCAGTTTTTTCGCAGGGGACACCGGGGAGCTGTTTTTT
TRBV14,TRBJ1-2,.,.,CASSQFTAYGYTF,TGTGCCAGCAGCCAATTCACAGCCTATGGCTACACCTTC
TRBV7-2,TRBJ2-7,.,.,CASSLGVGEWEQYF,TGTGCCAGCAGCTTAGGGGTAGGGGAATGGGAGCAGTACTTC
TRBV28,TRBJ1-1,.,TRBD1,CASSLWTGAEAFF,TGTGCCAGCAGTCTATGGACAGGGGCTGAAGCTTTCTTT
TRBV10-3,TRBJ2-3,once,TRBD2,CATRTSGRADTQYF,TGTGCCACGCGGACTAGCGGGAGGGCAGATACGCAGTATTTT
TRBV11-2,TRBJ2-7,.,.,CASSYLGGYEQYF,TGTGCCAGCAGCTACCTAGGGGGCTACGAGCAGTACTTC
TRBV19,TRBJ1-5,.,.,CASSAGLDQPQHF,TGTGCCAGTAGTGCAGGGTTAGATCAGCCCCAGCATTTT
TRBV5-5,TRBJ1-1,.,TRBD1,CASSRTGQAEAFF,TGTGCCAGCAGCCGGACAGGGCAGGCTGAAGCTTTCTTT
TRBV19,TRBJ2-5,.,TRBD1,CASRPGQGWETQYF,TGTGCCAGTAGACCGGGACAGGGCTGGGAGACCCAGTACTTC
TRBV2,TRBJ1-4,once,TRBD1,CASSETARGSYRVEKLFF,TGTGCCAGCAGTGAGACAGCCAGGGGGAGTTACAGGGTTGAAAAACTGTTTTTT
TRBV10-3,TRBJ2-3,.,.,CATSGGDTQYF,TGTGCCACCTCCGGAGGCGATACGCAGTATTTT